This TCR beta chain was documented in a study of T cell responses to AZD1222 COVID-19 vaccine (dated by TCRdb to about 2021). Regarding the research as a whole: A total of under 250 trial participants underwent TCR sequencing, of whom some 200 had received two doses of AZD1222 and around 25 had received two doses of the MenACWY control vaccine. Trial participants were enrolled into age subgroups of 18-55, 56-69 and 70-plus years, which contained roughly 150, 30 and 60 TCR-sequenced participants, respectively.

The paper's findings and limits, for the study overall: After two AZD1222 doses, both the breadth and the depth of spike-specific TCRs were significantly higher than at day 0 and than in MenACWY recipients. Because no day 14 peak-response samples were available, repertoires were characterized only after the peak T cell response. Conclusions about previously exposed vaccinees are limited, since just five to seven AZD1222 recipients were seropositive for SARS-CoV-2 at baseline. Most participants were white British and females outnumbered males, and the authors suggested that clonal diversity may have been underestimated. The 56-69-year group was small, and its depth increase did not reach significance, likely because of low power. Vaccine-associated CD4 TCRs spanned the whole spike protein, with dominant responses in regions 160-218 and 743-854. Epitopes outside the regions mutated in the B.1.351 and B.1.1.7 variants were reportedly recognized by nearly half of the unique spike-specific TCRs.

The CDR3 regions of human TCRbeta chains were analyzed by immunosequencing. The original methods were these. Repertoire TCRs were matched against a reference library of SARS-CoV-2-specific TCRs generated with the MIRA antigen-specificity platform. Breadth was defined as the fraction of unique TCRs that were SARS-CoV-2-associated, and depth was defined as the fraction of total T cells that were SARS-CoV-2-associated. Using the MIRA data, every spike-specific TCR was mapped to the spike region that the TCR reacted to and assigned to either a CD4 or a CD8 class. Log10-transformed breadth and depth values were compared by one-way ANOVA with Sidak's multiple comparisons tests. The table was pulled from immuneACCESS by TCRdb, which kept in-frame rearrangements only. Such tables lose some clones; where checked, under half of the loss comes from unresolved V genes, and the rest has no known cause. V, J and clone size were drawn from that table, and D and trimming were deduced from the DNA. This sample has fewer than 150,000 clones in its table, and approximately 89% of those were observed once. The top ten clones comprise less than 6.5% of the sample.

The time point label on this specimen signifies: about 28 days (+/-7) after the second vaccine dose. AZD1222 recipients whose second dose came at about 4 weeks and those whose second dose came at about 12 weeks were combined into one group, since spike-specific TCR depth and breadth did not differ between the two schedules. Vaccinee samples were obtained from the UK trials COV001 and COV002, which included a single-blind randomized controlled phase 2/3 trial of AZD1222 (ChAdOx1 nCoV-19) in healthy adults. For TCRbeta chain sequencing, PBMC samples from trial participants were taken at day 0 and at day 28 after the second dose. As to this clone: Its antigen specificity is not known. No much larger clone exists at a distance of one base, and base qualities are not known.

Between the V and J ends, shortened by 0 bases and 7 bases respectively, the junction contains 10 bases. Taken from cysteine to phenylalanine, the CDR3 has 13 residues. Only the CDR3 DNA stays, 39 bases, in frame from base 1. The V and J genes are TRBV12-3 or TRBV12-4 and TRBJ2-7, and possibly TRBD1, on 5 matching bases. The starting material was peripheral blood, obtained 28 days after the second AZD1222 dose. The receptor comes from an adult who received the AZD1222 COVID-19 vaccine. The DNA is as follows: TGTGCCAGCAGTTTAGCAGGGGTAAAAGAGCAGTACTTC. Translated, this gives CASSLAGVKEQYF.